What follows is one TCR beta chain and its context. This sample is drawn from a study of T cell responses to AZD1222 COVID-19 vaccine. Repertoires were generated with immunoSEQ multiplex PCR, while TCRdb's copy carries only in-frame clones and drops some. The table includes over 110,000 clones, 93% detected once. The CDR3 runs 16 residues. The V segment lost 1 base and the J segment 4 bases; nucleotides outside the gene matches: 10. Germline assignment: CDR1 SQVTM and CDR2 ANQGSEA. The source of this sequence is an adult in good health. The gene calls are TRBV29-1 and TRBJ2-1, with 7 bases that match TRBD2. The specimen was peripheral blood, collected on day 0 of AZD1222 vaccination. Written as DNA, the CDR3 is TGCAGCGTTGAAGGTGGTATGGGGAGGGTGTACAATGAGCAGTTCTTC. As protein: CSVEGGMGRVYNEQFF.